Each of the 17 T cell receptor beta chains below was sequenced from the same sample in a study of T cell repertoires in cytomegalovirus infection. These receptors have no identified antigens. Each CDR3 protein gets one entry after TCRdb re-called the reads with MiXCR. Among 51,000 or so distinct CDR3 sequences, around a fifth were seen once, and the ten largest hold over 75%. Material: CD8+ T cells from cultured PBMCs, obtained from culture after CMV antigen stimulation. The receptors come from a human donor in good health (CMV status not recorded). Some clones in this sample may be carry-over from other donors' samples.

The V and J genes are TRBV10-3 and TRBJ2-7, with 8 bases fitting TRBD1. The V gene's germline CDR1 is ENHRY and CDR2 SYGVKD. This CDR3 contains 14 residues. Trimming cost V 2 bases and J 2 bases; bases outside gene matches: 2. The DNA of the CDR3 is TGTGCCATCAGTGAGGCCAGGGGGCCCTACGAGCAGTACTTC. Translating gives CAISEARGPYEQYF.

The chain employs TRBV5-5 and TRBJ2-3; possible D gene TRBD2, 7 bases. V shed 2 bases and J shed 7 bases, with 20 bases lying between them. This CDR3 has 16 residues. CDR1 and CDR2 from the germline V gene are SGHKS and YYEKEE (reference sequence). The CDR3 reads CASSFGEGGLLNTQYF. DNA of the CDR3: TGTGCCAGCAGCTTCGGGGAGGGGGGACTTTTAAATACGCAGTATTTT.

The rearrangement joins TRBV12-3 or TRBV12-4 to TRBJ2-3; 7 nucleotides align to TRBD1. This CDR3 region has 13 residues. V shed 5 bases and J 5 bases; nucleotides not matched to a gene: 4. The CDR3 spells CASSGRGIDTQYF. The CDR3 DNA sequence: TGTGCCAGCAGTGGCAGGGGGATAGATACGCAGTATTTT.

The rearrangement joins TRBV27 to TRBJ2-1; D not certain. Trimming stripped 2 bases from V and 8 bases from J, with 7 bases between. Germline V gene sequence: CDR1 MNHEY, CDR2 SMNVEV (reference sequence). This CDR3 has 12 amino acids. The CDR3 sequence: CASSLMGYEQFF. The DNA for the CDR3 is TGTGCCAGCAGTTTAATGGGCTATGAGCAGTTCTTC.

This clonotype has a single count. V usage is TRBV27 and J usage is TRBJ1-2; D gene unclear. The germline V and J ends were trimmed by 4 bases and 1 base, with 22 bases remaining between them. This CDR3 contains 18 residues. In germline, CDR1 is MNHEY, CDR2 SMNVEV (reference sequence). CDR3 loop: CASSYGSAGLLVNYGYTF. CDR3 DNA: TGTGCCAGCAGTTATGGTTCGGCAGGCCTCCTCGTTAACTATGGCTACACCTTC.

This clonotype came up a few times. The V call is TRBV11-2, the J call TRBJ2-5; D possibly corresponds to TRBD2 (5 bases). The germline V and J ends were trimmed by 0 bases and 2 bases, with 16 bases remaining between them. Germline V gives CDR1 SGHAT, CDR2 FQNNGV. This CDR3 has 17 residues. In nucleotides, the CDR3 is TGTGCCAGCAGCTTAGAAATGTCGGGGATTCCTCAAGAGACCCAGTACTTC. Amino acid sequence: CASSLEMSGIPQETQYF.

The rearrangement links TRBV7-2 to TRBJ1-1; the D gene is possibly TRBD1 (5 bases). The CDR3 loop spans 15 amino acids. V dropped 5 bases and J dropped 1 base, with 14 bases sitting between them. Germline V gene lookup returns CDR1 SGHTA and CDR2 FQGNSA. In DNA, the CDR3 is TGTGCCAGCAGCCGACGAACCACAGGGAACACTGAAGCTTTCTTT. It is translated as CASSRRTTGNTEAFF. Full variable domain (missing parts from reference TRBV7-2 and TRBJ1-1): GAGVSQSPSNKVTEKGKDVELRCDPISGHTALYWYRQSLGQGLEFLIYFQGNSAPDKSGLPSDRFSAERTGGSVSTLTIQRTQQEDSAVYLCASSRRTTGNTEAFFGQGTRLTVV.

The CDR3 reads CASGLGASGGPLETQYF. DNA for the CDR3: TGTGCTAGTGGTTTGGGAGCTAGCGGGGGCCCGTTGGAGACCCAGTACTTC. V gene TRBV12-5 combines with J gene TRBJ2-5, with 10 nucleotides matching TRBD2. Unmatched junction bases numbered 10, after V lost 1 base and J lost 5 bases. Germline-derived CDR1 and CDR2 are LGHNT and FRNRAP. The CDR3 runs to 17 residues.

Many counts were recorded for this clonotype. V gene TRBV7-2 combines with J gene TRBJ2-1; D remains unclear. The V and J ends lost 7 bases and 0 bases respectively, with 13 bases between them. CDR1 is SGHTA, CDR2 FQGNSA, per germline. The CDR3 totals 15 residues. CDR3 sequence (DNA): TGTGCCAGCACCCTACGGTCAAGCTCCTACAATGAGCAGTTCTTC. It encodes CASTLRSSSYNEQFF. Complete variable domain (other parts from reference TRBV7-2 and TRBJ2-1): GAGVSQSPSNKVTEKGKDVELRCDPISGHTALYWYRQSLGQGLEFLIYFQGNSAPDKSGLPSDRFSAERTGGSVSTLTIQRTQQEDSAVYLCASTLRSSSYNEQFFGPGTRLTVL.

The table lists this clonotype with a few counts. The J gene is TRBJ2-1, the V gene TRBV11-2; D possibly corresponds to TRBD1 (6 bases). In germline, CDR1 is SGHAT, CDR2 FQNNGV. Trimming took 1 base from V and 2 from J, leaving 15 bases between them. This CDR3 comprises 17 residues. The CDR3 DNA reads TGTGCCAGCAGCTTAGTTACGGGACAAGTGGCCTACAATGAGCAGTTCTTC. Translated: CASSLVTGQVAYNEQFF.

This clonotype appeared many times. This CDR3 reads CASSSDGLAKNIQYF. CDR3 in DNA: TGTGCCAGCAGCTCCGATGGGCTAGCCAAAAACATTCAGTACTTC. The chain uses TRBV7-8 and TRBJ2-4; no firm D call. The CDR3 totals 15 residues. V was cut by 4 bases and J by 0 bases, with 10 bases left in between. Germline-derived CDR1 and CDR2 are SGHVS and FQNEAQ.

The rearrangement joins TRBV2 to TRBJ2-7; TRBD1 is a possible D gene (5 bases). The CDR3 runs to 14 residues. CDR1 and CDR2 from the germline V gene are SNHLY and FYNNEI. V dropped 4 bases and J dropped 0 bases, with 10 bases sitting between them. The DNA of the CDR3 is TGTGCCAGCAGTGCGGCAGGGCCCTCCTACGAGCAGTACTTC. As protein: CASSAAGPSYEQYF.

Here the CDR3 reads CASSRTNYNEQFF. CDR3 bases: TGTGCCAGCAGCAGGACTAACTACAATGAGCAGTTCTTC. The chain carries TRBV7-9 and TRBJ2-1, with a weak D call TRBD2 (6 bases). This CDR3 spans 13 amino acids. Germline V lookup: CDR1 SEHNR, CDR2 FQNEAQ (reference sequence). V lost 5 bases to trimming and J lost 3 bases, with 8 bases between them. The complete variable domain, with remaining parts taken from reference TRBV7-9 and TRBJ2-1, reads DTGVSQNPRHKITKRGQNVTFRCDPISEHNRLYWYRQTLGQGPEFLTYFQNEAQLEKSRLLSDRFSAERPKGSFSTLEIQRTEQGDSAMYLCASSRTNYNEQFFGPGTRLTVL.

This chain links TRBV5-4 with TRBJ2-3, with 15 bases that match TRBD2. Germline CDR1 is SGHNT and CDR2 is YYREEE (reference sequence). The CDR3 totals 17 residues. Trimming cost V 5 bases and J 2 bases; bases outside gene matches: 6. CDR3 nucleotide sequence: TGTGCCAGCAGGCTAGGACTAGCGGGGGGGGACACAGATACGCAGTATTTT. This gives the protein CASRLGLAGGDTDTQYF. Full variable domain (outside the CDR3, taken from reference TRBV5-4 and TRBJ2-3): ETGVTQSPTHLIKTRGQQVTLRCSSQSGHNTVSWYQQALGQGPQFIFQYYREEENGRGNFPPRFSGLQFPNYSSELNVNALELDDSALYLCASRLGLAGGDTDTQYFGPGTRLTVL.

In this sample, this clonotype turned up a few times. This chain connects TRBV4-3 to TRBJ2-1, with 8 bases lining up with TRBD2. The CDR3 loop spans 14 amino acids. The J segment lost 10 bases and the V segment lost 7 bases, leaving 12 bases of the junction unmatched. Germline V lookup: CDR1 LGHNA, CDR2 YSLEER. CDR3 in amino acids: CASTGRGPVGEQFF. The CDR3 bases are TGCGCCAGCACCGGGAGGGGCCCGGTCGGCGAGCAGTTCTTC.

This clonotype was counted between two and nine times. CDR3 loop: CASRYTPGELFF. The CDR3 coding sequence is TGTGCCAGCAGATACACACCCGGGGAGCTGTTTTTT. The rearrangement uses TRBV11-2 and TRBJ2-2; unclear D gene. Per the germline V gene, CDR1 is SGHAT and CDR2 is FQNNGV. V gave up 6 bases and J gave up 6 bases, with 8 bases separating them. The CDR3 is 12 residues long.

This clonotype was seen a few times. This chain joins TRBV14 and TRBJ2-2; TRBD1 is a possible D gene (6 bases). Germline loops: CDR1 SGHDN, CDR2 FVKESK. CDR3 length: 19 residues. V lost 2 bases and J 1 base, leaving 20 bases between the germline ends. CDR3 loop: CASSQSRTLRQENTGELFF. The DNA of the CDR3 is TGTGCCAGCAGCCAATCCCGAACTTTACGACAGGAGAACACCGGGGAGCTGTTTTTT.